The sample holds many counts of the clone carrying this T cell receptor beta chain. The target antigen is unknown. The data belong to a study of regulatory T cells in long-lasting Graves disease. General study points: The study found TRBV28, TRBJ1-2 and TRBJ2-5 favored in persistent disease. Those with persistent Graves' had less TCR diversity than newly diagnosed patients.

The authors built TCR beta libraries using iRepertoire HTBI primers and Arm-PCR of CDR3 regions. TCRdb reanalysed the multiplex PCR reads using MiXCR and keeps one entry per CDR3 protein. This table holds some 370,000 distinct CDR3 sequences, less than 30% found once. The CDR3 spans 12 residues. Germline-derived CDR1 and CDR2 are MGHDK and SYGVNS. V was shortened by 7 bases and J by 2 bases, with 9 bases between the two germline ends. Time point denoted: persistent/refractory GD, antithyroid drugs over 5 years with positive TRAb. PBMC RNA served as the TCR library source. Each patient gave roughly 10 milliliters of EDTA-anticoagulated peripheral blood.

The sequence was obtained from a woman in her forties with Graves disease. This chain connects TRBV25-1 to TRBJ2-7, with D unresolved. Sequenced here: peripheral blood mononuclear cells (PBMCs), sampled when the disease was refractory, from a patient treated with antithyroid drugs. The CDR3 sequence is CASTGLPYEQYF. CDR3 sequence (DNA): TGTGCCAGCACTGGCCTCCCCTACGAGCAGTACTTC.